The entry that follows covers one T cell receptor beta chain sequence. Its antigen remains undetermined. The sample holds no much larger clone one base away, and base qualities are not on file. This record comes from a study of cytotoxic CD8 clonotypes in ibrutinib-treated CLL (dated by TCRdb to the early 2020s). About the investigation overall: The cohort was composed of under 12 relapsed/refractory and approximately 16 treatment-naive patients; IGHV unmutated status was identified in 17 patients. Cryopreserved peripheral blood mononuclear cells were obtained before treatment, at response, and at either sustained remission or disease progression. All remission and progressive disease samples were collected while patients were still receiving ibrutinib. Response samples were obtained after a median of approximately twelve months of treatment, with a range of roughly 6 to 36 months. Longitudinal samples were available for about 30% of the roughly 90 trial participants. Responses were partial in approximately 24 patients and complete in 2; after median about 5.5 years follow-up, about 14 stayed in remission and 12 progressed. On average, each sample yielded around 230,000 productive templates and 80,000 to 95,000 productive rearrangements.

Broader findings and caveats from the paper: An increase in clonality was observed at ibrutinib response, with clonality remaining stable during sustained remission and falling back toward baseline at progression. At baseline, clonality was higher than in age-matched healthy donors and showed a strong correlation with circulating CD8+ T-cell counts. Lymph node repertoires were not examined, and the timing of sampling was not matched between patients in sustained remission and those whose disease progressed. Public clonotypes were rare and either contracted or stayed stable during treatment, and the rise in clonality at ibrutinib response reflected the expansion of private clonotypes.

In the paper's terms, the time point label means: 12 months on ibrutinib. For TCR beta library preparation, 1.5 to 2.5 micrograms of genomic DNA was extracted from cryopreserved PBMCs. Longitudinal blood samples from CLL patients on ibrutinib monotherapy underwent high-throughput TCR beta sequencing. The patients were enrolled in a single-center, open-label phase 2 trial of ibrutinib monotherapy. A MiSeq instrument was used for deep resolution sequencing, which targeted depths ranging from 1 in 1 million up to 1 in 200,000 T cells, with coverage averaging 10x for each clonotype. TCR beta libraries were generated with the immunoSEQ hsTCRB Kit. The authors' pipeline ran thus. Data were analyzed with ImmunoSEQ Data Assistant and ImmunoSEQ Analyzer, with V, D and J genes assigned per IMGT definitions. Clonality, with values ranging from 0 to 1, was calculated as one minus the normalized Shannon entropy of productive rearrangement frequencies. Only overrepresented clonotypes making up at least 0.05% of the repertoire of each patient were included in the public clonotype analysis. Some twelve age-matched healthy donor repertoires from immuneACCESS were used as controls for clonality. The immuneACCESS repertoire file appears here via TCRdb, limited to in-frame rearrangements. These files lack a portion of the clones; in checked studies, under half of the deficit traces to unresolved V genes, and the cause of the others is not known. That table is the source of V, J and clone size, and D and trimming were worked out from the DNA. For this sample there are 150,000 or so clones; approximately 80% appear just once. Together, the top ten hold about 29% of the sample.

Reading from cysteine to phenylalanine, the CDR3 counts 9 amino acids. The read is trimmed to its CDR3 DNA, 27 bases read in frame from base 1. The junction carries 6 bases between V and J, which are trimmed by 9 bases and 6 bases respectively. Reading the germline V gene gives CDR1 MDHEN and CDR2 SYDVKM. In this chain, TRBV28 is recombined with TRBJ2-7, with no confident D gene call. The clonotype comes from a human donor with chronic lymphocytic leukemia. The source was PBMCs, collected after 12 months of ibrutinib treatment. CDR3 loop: CASGREQYF. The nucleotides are TGTGCCAGTGGGCGCGAGCAGTACTTC.